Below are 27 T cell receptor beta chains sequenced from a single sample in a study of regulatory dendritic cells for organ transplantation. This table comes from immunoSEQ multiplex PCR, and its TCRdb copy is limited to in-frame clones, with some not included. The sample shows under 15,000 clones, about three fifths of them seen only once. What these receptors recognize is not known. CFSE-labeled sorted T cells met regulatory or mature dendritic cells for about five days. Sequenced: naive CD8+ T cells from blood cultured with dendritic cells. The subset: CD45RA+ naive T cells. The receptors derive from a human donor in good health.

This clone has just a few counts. This chain's CDR3 is CASSEGLDMVWETQYF. The CDR3 DNA is TGTGCCAGCAGTGAAGGTTTGGACATGGTCTGGGAGACCCAGTACTTC. The chain carries TRBV2 and TRBJ2-5; D is possibly TRBD1 (5 bases). V lost 1 base and J lost 5, with 17 bases in between. Germline CDR1 and CDR2: SNHLY and FYNNEI. This CDR3 contains 16 residues.

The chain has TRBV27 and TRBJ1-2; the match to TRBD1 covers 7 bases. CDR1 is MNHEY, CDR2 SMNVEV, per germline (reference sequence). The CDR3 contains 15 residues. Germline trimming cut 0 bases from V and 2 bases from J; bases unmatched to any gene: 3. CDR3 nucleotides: TGTGCCAGCAGTTTATCAGGGGGCGTAAACTATGGCTACACCTTC. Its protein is CASSLSGGVNYGYTF.

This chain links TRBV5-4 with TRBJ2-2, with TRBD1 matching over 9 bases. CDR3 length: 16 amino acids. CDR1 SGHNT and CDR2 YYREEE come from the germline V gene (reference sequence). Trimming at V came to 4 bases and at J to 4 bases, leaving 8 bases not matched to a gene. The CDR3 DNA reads TGTGCCAGCAGCCCCGACAGGGGGAAAGGCACCGGGGAGCTGTTTTTT. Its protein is CASSPDRGKGTGELFF.

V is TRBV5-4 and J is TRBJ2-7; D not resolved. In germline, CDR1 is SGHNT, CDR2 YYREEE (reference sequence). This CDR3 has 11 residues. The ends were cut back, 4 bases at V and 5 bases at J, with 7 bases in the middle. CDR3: CASSPGHEQYF. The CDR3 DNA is TGTGCCAGCAGCCCTGGCCACGAGCAGTACTTC.

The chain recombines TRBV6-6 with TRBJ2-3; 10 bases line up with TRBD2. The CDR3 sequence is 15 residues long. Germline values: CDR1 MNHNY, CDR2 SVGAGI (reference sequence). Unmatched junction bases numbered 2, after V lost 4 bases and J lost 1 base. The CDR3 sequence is CASSSSGGGTDTQYF. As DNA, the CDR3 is TGTGCCAGCAGTTCTAGCGGGGGAGGCACAGATACGCAGTATTTT.

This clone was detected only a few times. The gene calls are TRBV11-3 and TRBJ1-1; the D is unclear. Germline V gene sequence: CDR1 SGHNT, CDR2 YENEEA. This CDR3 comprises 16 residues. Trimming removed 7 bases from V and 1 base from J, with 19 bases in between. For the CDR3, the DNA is TGTGCCAGCACCCAGCTAGGAGGATTCCCGAACACTGAAGCTTTCTTT. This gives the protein CASTQLGGFPNTEAFF.

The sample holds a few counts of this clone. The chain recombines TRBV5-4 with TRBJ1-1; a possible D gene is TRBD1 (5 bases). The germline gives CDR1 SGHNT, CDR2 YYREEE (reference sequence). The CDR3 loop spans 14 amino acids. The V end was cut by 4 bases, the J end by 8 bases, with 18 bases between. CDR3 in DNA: TGTGCCAGCAGCCCATCAGCAGGGTTACCCGAAGCTTTCTTT. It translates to CASSPSAGLPEAFF.

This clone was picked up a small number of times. This chain's CDR3 is CASSLASGASYEQYF. CDR3 bases: TGTGCCAGCAGCTTAGCGTCAGGGGCCTCCTACGAGCAGTACTTC. This chain joins TRBV7-8 and TRBJ2-7; tentative D call: TRBD1 (6 bases). The CDR3 runs 15 residues. Trimming stripped 0 bases from V and 0 bases from J, with 9 bases between. CDR1 is SGHVS and CDR2 is FQNEAQ in the germline V gene.

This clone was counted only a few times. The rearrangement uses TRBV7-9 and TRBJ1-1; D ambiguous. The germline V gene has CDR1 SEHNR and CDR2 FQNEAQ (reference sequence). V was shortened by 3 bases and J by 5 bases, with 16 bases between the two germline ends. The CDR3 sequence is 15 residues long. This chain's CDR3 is CASSFKSYRETEAFF. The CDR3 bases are TGTGCCAGCAGCTTTAAGTCGTATCGGGAGACTGAAGCTTTCTTT.

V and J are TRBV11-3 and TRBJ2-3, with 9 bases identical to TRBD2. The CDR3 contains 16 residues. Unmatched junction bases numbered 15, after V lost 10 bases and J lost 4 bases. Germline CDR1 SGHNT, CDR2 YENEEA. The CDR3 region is CATHDRAGGPPDTQYF. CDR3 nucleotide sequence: TGTGCCACCCACGATCGGGCGGGGGGGCCCCCAGATACGCAGTATTTT.

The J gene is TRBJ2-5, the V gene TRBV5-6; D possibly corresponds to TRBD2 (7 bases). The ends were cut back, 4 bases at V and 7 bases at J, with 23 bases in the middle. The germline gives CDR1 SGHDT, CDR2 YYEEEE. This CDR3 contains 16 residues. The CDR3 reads CASSGEAGHTSGTQYF. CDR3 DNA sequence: TGTGCCAGCAGCGGGGAAGCGGGACATACATCGGGGACCCAGTACTTC.

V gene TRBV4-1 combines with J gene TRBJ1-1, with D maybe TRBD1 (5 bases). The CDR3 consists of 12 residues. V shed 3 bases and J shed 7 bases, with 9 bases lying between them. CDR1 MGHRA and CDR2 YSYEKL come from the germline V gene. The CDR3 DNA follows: TGCGCCAGCAGCCAGGGGGGGGATGAAGCTTTCTTT. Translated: CASSQGGDEAFF.

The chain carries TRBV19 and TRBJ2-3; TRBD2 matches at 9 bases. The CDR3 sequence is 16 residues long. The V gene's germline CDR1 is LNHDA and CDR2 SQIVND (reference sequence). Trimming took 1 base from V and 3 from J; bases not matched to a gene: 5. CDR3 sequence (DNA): TGTGCCAGTAGTATAGGAGCGGGGGGAGGTACAGATACGCAGTATTTT. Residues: CASSIGAGGGTDTQYF.

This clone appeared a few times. CDR3 protein: CASSQEGTTTYEQYF. The CDR3 DNA reads TGTGCCAGCAGCCAAGAAGGGACTACCACATACGAGCAGTACTTC. J is TRBJ2-7 and V is TRBV4-2; 7 bases line up with TRBD2. V trimming: 0 bases; J trimming: 4 bases; junction bases outside the gene matches: 6. The germline CDR1 and CDR2 sequences are LGHNA and YNFKEQ. The CDR3 is 15 amino acids.

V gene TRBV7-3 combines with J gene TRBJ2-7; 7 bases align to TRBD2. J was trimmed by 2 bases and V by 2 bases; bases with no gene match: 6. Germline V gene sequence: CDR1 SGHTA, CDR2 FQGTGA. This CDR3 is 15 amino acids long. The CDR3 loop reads CASSLYGGSTYEQYF. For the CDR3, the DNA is TGTGCCAGCAGCTTATACGGCGGGAGCACCTACGAGCAGTACTTC.

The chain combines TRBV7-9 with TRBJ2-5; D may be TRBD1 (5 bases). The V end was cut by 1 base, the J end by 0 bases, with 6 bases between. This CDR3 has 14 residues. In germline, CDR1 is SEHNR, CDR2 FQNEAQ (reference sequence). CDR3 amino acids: CASSLVDNQETQYF. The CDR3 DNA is TGTGCCAGCAGCTTAGTGGACAACCAAGAGACCCAGTACTTC.

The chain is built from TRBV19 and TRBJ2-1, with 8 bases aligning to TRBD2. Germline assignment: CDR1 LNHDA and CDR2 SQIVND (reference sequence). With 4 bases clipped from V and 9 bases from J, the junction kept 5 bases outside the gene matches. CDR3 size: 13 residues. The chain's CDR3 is CASSTGGVSEQFF. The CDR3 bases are TGTGCCAGTAGTACCGGGGGGGTGAGTGAGCAGTTCTTC.

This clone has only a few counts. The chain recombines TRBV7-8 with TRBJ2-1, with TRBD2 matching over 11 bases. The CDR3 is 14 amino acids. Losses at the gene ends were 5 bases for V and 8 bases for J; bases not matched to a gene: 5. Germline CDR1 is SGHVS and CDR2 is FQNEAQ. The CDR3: CASSLLAGGYEQFF. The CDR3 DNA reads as TGTGCCAGCAGCCTTCTAGCGGGGGGCTATGAGCAGTTCTTC.

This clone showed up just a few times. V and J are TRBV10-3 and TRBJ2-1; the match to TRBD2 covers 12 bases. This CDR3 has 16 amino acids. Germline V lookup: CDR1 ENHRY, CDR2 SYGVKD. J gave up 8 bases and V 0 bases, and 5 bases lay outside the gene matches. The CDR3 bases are TGTGCCATCAGTGAGTCTGAGACTAGCGGGGGTGATGAGCAGTTCTTC. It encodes CAISESETSGGDEQFF.

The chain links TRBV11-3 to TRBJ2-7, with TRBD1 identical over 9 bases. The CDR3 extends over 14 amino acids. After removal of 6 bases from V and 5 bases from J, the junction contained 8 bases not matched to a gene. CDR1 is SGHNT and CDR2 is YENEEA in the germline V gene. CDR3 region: CASRSWDRDHEQYF. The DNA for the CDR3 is TGTGCCAGCAGATCCTGGGACAGGGACCACGAGCAGTACTTC. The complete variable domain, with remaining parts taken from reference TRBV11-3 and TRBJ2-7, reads EAGVVQSPRYKIIEKKQPVAFWCNPISGHNTLYWYLQNLGQGPELLIRYENEEAVDDSQLPKDRFSAERLKGVDSTLKIQPAELGDSAVYLCASRSWDRDHEQYFGPGTRLTVT.

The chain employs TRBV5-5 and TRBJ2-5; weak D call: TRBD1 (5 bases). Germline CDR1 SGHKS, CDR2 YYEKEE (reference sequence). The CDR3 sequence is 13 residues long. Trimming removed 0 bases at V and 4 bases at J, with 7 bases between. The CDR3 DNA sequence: TGTGCCAGCAGCTTGGATCAGGGAGAGACCCAGTACTTC. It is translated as CASSLDQGETQYF.

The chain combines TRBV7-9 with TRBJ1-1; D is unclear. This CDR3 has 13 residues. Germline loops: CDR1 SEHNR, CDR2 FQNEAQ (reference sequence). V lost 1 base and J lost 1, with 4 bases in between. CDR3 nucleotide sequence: TGTGCCAGCAGCTTAGTCCGGAACACTGAAGCTTTCTTT. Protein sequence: CASSLVRNTEAFF.

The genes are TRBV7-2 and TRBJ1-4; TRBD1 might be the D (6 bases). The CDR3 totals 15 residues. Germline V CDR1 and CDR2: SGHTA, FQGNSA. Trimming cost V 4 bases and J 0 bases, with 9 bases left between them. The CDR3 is CASSSSGATNEKLFF. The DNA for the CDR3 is TGTGCCAGCAGCTCCTCAGGGGCAACTAATGAAAAACTGTTTTTT.

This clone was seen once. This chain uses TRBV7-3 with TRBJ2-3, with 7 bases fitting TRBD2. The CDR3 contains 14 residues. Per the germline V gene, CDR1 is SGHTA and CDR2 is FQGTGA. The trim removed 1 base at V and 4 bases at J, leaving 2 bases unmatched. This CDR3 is CASSLSGGADTQYF. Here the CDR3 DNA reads TGTGCCAGCAGCTTAAGCGGGGGAGCAGATACGCAGTATTTT. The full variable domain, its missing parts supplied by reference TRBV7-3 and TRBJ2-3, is GAGVSQTPSNKVTEKGKYVELRCDPISGHTALYWYRQSLGQGPEFLIYFQGTGAADDSGLPNDRFFAVRPEGSVSTLKIQRTERGDSAVYLCASSLSGGADTQYFGPGTRLTVL.

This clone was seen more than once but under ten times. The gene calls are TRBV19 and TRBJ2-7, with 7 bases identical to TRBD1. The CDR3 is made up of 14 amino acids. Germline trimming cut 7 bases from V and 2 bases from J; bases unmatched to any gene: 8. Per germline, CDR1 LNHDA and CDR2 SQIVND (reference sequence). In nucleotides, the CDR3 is TGTGCCAGTAAGGCGGGTACAGGGGCCTACGAGCAGTACTTC. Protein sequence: CASKAGTGAYEQYF. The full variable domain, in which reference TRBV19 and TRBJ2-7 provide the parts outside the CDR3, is DGGITQSPKYLFRKEGQNVTLSCEQNLNHDAMYWYRQDPGQGLRLIYYSQIVNDFQKGDIAEGYSVSREKKESFPLTVTSAQKNPTAFYLCASKAGTGAYEQYFGPGTRLTVT.

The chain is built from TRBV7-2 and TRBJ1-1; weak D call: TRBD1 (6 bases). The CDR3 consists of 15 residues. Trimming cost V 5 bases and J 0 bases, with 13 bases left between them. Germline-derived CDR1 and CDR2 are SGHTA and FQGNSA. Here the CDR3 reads CASSRGGYMNTEAFF. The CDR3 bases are TGTGCCAGCAGCAGAGGGGGATACATGAACACTGAAGCTTTCTTT. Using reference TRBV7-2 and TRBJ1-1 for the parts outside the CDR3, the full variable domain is GAGVSQSPSNKVTEKGKDVELRCDPISGHTALYWYRQSLGQGLEFLIYFQGNSAPDKSGLPSDRFSAERTGGSVSTLTIQRTQQEDSAVYLCASSRGGYMNTEAFFGQGTRLTVV.

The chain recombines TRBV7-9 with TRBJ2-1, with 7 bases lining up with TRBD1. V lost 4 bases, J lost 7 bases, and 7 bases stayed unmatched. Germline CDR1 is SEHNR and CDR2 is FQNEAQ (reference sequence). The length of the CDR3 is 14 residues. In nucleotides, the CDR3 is TGTGCCAGCAGCTCCCACAGGGGAGTTAATGAGCAGTTCTTC. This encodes CASSSHRGVNEQFF.